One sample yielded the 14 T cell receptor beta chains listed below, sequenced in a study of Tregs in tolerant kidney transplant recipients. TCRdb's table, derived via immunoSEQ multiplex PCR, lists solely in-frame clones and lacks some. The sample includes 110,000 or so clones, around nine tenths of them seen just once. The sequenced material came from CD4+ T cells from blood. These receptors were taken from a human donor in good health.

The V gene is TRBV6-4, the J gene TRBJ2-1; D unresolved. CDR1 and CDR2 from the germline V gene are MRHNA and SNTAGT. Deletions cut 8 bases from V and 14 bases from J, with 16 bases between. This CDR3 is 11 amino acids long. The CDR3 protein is CASGVADAEFF. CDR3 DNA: TGTGCCAGCGGGGTTGCCGACGCGGAGTTCTTC.

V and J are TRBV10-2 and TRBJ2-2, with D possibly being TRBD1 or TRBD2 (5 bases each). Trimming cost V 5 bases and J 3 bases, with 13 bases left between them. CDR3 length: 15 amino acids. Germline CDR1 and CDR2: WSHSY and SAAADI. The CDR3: CASSKSGTHTGELFF. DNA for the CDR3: TGCGCCAGCAGTAAATCCGGGACCCACACCGGGGAGCTGTTTTTT.

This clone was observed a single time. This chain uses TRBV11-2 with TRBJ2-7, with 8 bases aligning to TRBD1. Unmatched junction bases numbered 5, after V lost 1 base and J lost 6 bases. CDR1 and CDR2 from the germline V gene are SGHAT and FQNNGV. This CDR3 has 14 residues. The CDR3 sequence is CASSLVDRESEQYF. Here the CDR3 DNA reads TGTGCCAGCAGCTTAGTGGACAGGGAGTCCGAGCAGTACTTC.

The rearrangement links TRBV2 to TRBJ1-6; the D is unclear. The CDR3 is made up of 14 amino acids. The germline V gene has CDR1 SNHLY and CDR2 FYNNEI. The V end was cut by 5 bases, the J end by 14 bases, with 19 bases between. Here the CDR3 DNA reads TGTGCCAGCAGTCCAGCATCAGGCCCGTCTGCCCTCCACTTT. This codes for CASSPASGPSALHF.

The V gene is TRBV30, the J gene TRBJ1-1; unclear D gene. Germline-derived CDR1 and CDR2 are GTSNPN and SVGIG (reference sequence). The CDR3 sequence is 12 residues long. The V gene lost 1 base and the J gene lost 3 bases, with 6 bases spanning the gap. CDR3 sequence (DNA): TGTGCCTGGAGTGGGCAGCACACTGAAGCTTTCTTT. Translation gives CAWSGQHTEAFF. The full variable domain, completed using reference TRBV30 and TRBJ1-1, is SQTIHQWPATLVQPVGSPLSLECTVEGTSNPNLYWYRQAAGRGLQLLFYSVGIGQISSEVPQNLSASRPQDRQFILSSKKLLLSDSGFYLCAWSGQHTEAFFGQGTRLTVV.

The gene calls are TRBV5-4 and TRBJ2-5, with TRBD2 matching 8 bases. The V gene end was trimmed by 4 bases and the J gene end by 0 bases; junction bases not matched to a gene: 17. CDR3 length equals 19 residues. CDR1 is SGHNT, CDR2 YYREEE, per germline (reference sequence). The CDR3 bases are TGTGCCAGCAGCCATCTCCGGGGGGGCGCCACAGAAGACCAAGAGACCCAGTACTTC. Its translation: CASSHLRGGATEDQETQYF.

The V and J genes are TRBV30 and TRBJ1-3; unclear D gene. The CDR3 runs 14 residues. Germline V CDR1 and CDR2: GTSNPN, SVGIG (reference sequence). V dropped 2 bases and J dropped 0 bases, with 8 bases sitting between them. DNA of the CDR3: TGTGCCTGGAGTCCGATCAGCTCTGGAAACACCATATATTTT. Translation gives CAWSPISSGNTIYF. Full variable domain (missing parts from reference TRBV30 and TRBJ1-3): SQTIHQWPATLVQPVGSPLSLECTVEGTSNPNLYWYRQAAGRGLQLLFYSVGIGQISSEVPQNLSASRPQDRQFILSSKKLLLSDSGFYLCAWSPISSGNTIYFGEGSWLTVV.

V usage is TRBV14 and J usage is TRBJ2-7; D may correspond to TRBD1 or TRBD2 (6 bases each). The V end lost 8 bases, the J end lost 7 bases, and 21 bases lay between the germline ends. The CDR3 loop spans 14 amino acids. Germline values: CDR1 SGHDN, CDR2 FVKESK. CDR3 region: CASSEGVGIKEQYF. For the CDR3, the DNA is TGTGCCAGCTCGGAGGGGGTAGGGATCAAAGAGCAGTACTTC.

CDR3 amino acids: CASSLSAGYEAFF. CDR3 nucleotides: TGTGCCAGCAGCCTAAGCGCCGGGTACGAAGCTTTCTTT. V gene TRBV6-1 combines with J gene TRBJ1-1; D unclear. Germline V gene lookup returns CDR1 MNHNS and CDR2 SASEGT. There are 13 residues in the CDR3. The V end lost 6 bases, the J end lost 8 bases, and 16 bases lay between the germline ends.

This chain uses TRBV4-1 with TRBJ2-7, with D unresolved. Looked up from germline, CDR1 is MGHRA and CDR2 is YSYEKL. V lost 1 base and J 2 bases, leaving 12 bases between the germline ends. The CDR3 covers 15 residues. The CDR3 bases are TGCGCCAGCAGCCAAGGGCAAGGGCCAACCTACGAGCAGTACTTC. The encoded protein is CASSQGQGPTYEQYF.

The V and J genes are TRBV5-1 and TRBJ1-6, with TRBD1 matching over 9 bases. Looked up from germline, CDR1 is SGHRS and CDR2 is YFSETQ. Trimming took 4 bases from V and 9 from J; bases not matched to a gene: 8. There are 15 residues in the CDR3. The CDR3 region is CASSQAGQGGSPLHF. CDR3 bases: TGCGCCAGCAGCCAAGCGGGACAGGGCGGTTCACCCCTCCACTTT.

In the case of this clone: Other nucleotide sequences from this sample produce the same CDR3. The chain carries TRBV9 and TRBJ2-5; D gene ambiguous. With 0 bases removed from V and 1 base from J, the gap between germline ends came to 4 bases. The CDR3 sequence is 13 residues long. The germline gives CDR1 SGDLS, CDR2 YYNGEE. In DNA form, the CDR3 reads TGTGCCAGCAGCGTAGGGACCCAAGAGACCCAGTACTTC. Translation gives CASSVGTQETQYF. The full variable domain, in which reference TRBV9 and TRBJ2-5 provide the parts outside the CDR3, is DSGVTQTPKHLITATGQRVTLRCSPRSGDLSVYWYQQSLDQGLQFLIQYYNGEERAKGNILERFSAQQFPDLHSELNLSSLELGDSALYFCASSVGTQETQYFGPGTRLLVL.

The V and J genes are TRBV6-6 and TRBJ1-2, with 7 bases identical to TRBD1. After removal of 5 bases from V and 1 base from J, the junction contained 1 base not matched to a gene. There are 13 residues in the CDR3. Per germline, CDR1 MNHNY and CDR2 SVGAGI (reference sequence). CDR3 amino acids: CASSRDSNYGYTF. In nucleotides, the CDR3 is TGTGCCAGCAGTAGGGACAGTAACTATGGCTACACCTTC.

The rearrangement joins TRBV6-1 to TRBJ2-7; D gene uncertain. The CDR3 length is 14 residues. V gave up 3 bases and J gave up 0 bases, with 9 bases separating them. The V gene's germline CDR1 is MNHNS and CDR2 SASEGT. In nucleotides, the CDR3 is TGTGCCAGCAGTGACTTACCCAGCTCCTACGAGCAGTACTTC. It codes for CASSDLPSSYEQYF.